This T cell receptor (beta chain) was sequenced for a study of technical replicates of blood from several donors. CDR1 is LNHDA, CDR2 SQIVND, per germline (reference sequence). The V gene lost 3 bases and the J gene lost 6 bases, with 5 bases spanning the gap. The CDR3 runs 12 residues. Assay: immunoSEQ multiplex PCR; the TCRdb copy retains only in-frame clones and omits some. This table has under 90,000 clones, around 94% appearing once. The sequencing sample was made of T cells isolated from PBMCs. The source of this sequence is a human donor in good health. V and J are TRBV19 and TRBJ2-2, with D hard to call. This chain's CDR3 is CASSITAGELFF. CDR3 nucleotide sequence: TGTGCCAGTAGTATTACGGCCGGGGAGCTGTTTTTT. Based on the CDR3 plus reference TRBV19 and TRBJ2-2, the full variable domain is DGGITQSPKYLFRKEGQNVTLSCEQNLNHDAMYWYRQDPGQGLRLIYYSQIVNDFQKGDIAEGYSVSREKKESFPLTVTSAQKNPTAFYLCASSITAGELFFGEGSRLTVL.